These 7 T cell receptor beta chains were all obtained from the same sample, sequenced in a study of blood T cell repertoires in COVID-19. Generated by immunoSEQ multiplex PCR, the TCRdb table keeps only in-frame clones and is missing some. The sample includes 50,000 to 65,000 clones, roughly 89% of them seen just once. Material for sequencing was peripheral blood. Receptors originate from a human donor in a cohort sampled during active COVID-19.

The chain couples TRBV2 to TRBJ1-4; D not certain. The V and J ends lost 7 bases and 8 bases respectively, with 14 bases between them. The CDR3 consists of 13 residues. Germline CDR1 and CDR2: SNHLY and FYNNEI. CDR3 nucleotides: TGTGCCAGCACCCCGAGACTTTCAGAAAAACTGTTTTTT. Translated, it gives CASTPRLSEKLFF.

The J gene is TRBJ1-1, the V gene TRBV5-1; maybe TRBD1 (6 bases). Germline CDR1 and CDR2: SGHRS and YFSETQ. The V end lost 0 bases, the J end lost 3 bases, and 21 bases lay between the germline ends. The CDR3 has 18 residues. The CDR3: CASSLDPRGAGRDTEAFF. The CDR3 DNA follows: TGCGCCAGCAGCTTGGACCCCCGGGGGGCGGGCAGGGACACTGAAGCTTTCTTT.

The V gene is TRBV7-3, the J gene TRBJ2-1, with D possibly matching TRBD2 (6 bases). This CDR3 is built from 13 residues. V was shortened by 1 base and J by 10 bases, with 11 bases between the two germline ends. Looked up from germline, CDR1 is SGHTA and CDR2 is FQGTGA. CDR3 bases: TGTGCCAGCAGCTTAAAAGGTGGGAGGGAGCAGTTCTTC. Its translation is CASSLKGGREQFF.

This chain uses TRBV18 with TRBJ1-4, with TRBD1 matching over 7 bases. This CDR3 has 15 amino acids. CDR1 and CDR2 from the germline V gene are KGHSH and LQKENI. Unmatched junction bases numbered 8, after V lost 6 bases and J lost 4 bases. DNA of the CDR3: TGTGCCAGCTCGCCAAACAGGGGCCTTAATGAAAAACTGTTTTTT. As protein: CASSPNRGLNEKLFF.

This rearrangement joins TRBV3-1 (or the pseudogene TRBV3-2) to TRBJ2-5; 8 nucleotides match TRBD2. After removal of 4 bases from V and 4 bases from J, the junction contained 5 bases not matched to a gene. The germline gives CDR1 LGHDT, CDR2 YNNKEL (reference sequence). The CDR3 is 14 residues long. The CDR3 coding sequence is TGTGCCAGCAGCCCGGCCGGGGGGGGAGAGACCCAGTACTTC. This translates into CASSPAGGGETQYF.

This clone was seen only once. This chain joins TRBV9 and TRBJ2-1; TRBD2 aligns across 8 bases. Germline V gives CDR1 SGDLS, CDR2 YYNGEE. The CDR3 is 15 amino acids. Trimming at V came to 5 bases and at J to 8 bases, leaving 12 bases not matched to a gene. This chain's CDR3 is CASSTSGLFRDEQFF. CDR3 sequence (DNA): TGTGCCAGCAGTACTAGCGGTCTCTTTCGGGATGAGCAGTTCTTC.

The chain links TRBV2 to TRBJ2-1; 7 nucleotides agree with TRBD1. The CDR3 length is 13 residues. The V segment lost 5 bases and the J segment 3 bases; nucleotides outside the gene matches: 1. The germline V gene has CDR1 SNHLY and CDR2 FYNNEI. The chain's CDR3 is CASSRDSYNEQFF. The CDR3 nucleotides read TGTGCCAGCAGTCGGGACAGCTACAATGAGCAGTTCTTC.